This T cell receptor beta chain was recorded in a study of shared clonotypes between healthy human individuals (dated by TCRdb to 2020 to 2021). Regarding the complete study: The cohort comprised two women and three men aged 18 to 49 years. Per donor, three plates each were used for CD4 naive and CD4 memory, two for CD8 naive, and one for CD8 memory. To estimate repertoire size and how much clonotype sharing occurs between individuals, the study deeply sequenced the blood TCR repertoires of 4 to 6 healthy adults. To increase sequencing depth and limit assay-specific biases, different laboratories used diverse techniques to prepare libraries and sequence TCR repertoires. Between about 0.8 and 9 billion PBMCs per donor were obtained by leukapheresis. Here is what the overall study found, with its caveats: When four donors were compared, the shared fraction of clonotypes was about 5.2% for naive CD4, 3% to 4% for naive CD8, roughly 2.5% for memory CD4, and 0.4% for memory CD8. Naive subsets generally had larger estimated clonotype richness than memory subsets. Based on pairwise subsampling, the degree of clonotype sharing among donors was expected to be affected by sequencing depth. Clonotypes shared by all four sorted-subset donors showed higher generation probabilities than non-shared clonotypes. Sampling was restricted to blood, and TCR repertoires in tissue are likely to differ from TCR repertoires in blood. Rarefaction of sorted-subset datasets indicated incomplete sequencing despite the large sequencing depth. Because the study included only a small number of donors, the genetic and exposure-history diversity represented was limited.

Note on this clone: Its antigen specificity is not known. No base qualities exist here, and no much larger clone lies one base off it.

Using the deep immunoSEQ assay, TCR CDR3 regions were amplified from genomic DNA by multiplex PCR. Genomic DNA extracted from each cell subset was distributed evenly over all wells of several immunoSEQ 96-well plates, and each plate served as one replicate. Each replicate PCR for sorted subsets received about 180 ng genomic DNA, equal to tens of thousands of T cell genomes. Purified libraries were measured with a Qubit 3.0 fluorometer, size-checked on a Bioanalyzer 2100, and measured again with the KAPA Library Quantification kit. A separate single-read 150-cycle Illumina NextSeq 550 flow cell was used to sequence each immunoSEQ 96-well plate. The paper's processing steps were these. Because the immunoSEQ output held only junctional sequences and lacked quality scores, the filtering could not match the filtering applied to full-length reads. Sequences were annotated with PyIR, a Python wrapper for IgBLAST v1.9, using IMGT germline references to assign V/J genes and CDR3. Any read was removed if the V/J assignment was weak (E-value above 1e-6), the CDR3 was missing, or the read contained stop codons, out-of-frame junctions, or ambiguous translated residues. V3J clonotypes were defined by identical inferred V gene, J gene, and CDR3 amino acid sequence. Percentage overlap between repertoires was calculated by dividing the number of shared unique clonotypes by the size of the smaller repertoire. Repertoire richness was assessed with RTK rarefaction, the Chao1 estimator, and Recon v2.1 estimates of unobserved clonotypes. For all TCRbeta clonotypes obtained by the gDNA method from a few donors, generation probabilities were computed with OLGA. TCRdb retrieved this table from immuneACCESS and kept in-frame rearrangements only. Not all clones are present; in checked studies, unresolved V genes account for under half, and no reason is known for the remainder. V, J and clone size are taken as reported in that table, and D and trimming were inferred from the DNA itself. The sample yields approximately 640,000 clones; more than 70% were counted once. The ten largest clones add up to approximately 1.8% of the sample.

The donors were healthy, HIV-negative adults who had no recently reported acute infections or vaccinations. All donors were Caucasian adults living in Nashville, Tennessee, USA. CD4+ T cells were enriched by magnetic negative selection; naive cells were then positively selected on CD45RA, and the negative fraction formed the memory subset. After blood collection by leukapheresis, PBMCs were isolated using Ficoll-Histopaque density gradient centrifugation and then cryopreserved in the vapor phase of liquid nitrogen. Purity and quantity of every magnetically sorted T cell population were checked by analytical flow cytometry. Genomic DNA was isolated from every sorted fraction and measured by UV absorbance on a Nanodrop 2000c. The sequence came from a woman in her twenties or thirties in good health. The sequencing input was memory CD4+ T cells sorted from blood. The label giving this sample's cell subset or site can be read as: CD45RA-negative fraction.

The CDR3 region has the sequence CVRSLGRSGHEQYF. The DNA reads as follows: TGTGTCAGAAGCTTAGGACGAAGCGGCCACGAGCAGTACTTC. This receptor chain uses TRBV7-5 and TRBJ2-7; TRBD2 is the table's D call and was not checked against the DNA. TRBV7-5 is a documented pseudogene. From the cysteine up to the phenylalanine, the CDR3 has a length of 14 residues. Kept here is only the CDR3 DNA, which spans 42 bases and is read in frame from base 1.